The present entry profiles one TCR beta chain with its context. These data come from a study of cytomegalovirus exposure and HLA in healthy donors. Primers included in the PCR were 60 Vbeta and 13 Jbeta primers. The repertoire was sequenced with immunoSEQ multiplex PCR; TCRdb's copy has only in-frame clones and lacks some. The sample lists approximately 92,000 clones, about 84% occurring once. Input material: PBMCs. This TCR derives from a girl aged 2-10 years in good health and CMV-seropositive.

The CDR3 DNA reads TGTGCCAGTAGTCCCGGGACAGAACAAGAGACCCAGTACTTC. Amino acid sequence: CASSPGTEQETQYF. The rearrangement joins TRBV19 to TRBJ2-5; 7 bases match TRBD1. This CDR3 spans 14 amino acids. Germline lookup yields CDR1 LNHDA and CDR2 SQIVND (reference sequence). Trimming took 5 bases from V and 2 from J; bases not matched to a gene: 5. Filled out from reference TRBV19 and TRBJ2-5, the complete variable domain reads DGGITQSPKYLFRKEGQNVTLSCEQNLNHDAMYWYRQDPGQGLRLIYYSQIVNDFQKGDIAEGYSVSREKKESFPLTVTSAQKNPTAFYLCASSPGTEQETQYFGPGTRLLVL.